These 27 T cell receptor beta chains originate from one sample sequenced in a study of blood T cell repertoires in COVID-19. TCRdb keeps only in-frame clones here, not all; method: immunoSEQ multiplex PCR. The sample includes a few hundred thousand clones, around 92% of them seen just once. Sequencing was carried out using peripheral blood. The receptor source for this set is a woman aged 25 to 39 with COVID-19, enrolled during active disease.

This chain joins TRBV11-2 and TRBJ1-3; D is possibly TRBD1 (5 bases). The CDR3 is 16 residues long. V was trimmed by 2 bases and J by 0 bases, leaving 11 bases between them. Germline CDR1 is SGHAT and CDR2 is FQNNGV. For the CDR3, the DNA is TGTGCCAGCAGCTTAACAGGCTTTAGCTCTGGAAACACCATATATTTT. Its translation: CASSLTGFSSGNTIYF.

The chain carries TRBV24-1 and TRBJ2-1; tentative D call: TRBD2 (6 bases). There are 15 residues in the CDR3. V shed 3 bases and J shed 3 bases, with 11 bases lying between them. Germline CDR1 and CDR2: KGHDR and SFDVKD. The CDR3 loop reads CATSDRWTNYNEQFF. The CDR3 DNA reads as TGTGCCACCAGTGATCGCTGGACTAACTACAATGAGCAGTTCTTC.

The gene calls are TRBV18 and TRBJ2-1, with 14 bases lining up with TRBD2. CDR1 KGHSH and CDR2 LQKENI come from the germline V gene. This CDR3 has 18 amino acids. The J segment lost 5 bases and the V segment lost 1 base, leaving 7 bases of the junction unmatched. The CDR3 loop is CASSPHKPGLAGDNEQFF. As DNA, the CDR3 is TGTGCCAGCTCACCACACAAGCCGGGACTAGCGGGGGACAATGAGCAGTTCTTC.

V and J are TRBV7-2 and TRBJ2-1, with TRBD2 identical over 8 bases. V gave up 1 base and J gave up 9 bases; unmatched junction bases: 8. The germline V gene encodes CDR1 SGHTA and CDR2 FQGNSA. The CDR3 has 15 residues. The CDR3 DNA sequence: TGTGCCAGCAGCTTAGGAGTCGGGGGGGCCAGTGAGCAGTTCTTC. Its protein product is CASSLGVGGASEQFF.

This clone was seen a few times. The gene calls are TRBV5-5 and TRBJ1-2, with 12 bases fitting TRBD1. This CDR3 region has 16 residues. The V gene's germline CDR1 is SGHKS and CDR2 YYEKEE (reference sequence). With V trimmed by 1 base and J by 4 bases, 5 bases remained unmatched. The CDR3 loop is CASSLTGQGALYGYTF. CDR3 sequence (DNA): TGTGCCAGCAGCTTGACGGGACAGGGGGCTCTCTATGGCTACACCTTC. Supplemented by reference TRBV5-5 and TRBJ1-2, the full variable domain reads DAGVTQSPTHLIKTRGQQVTLRCSPISGHKSVSWYQQVLGQGPQFIFQYYEKEERGRGNFPDRFSARQFPNYSSELNVNALLLGDSALYLCASSLTGQGALYGYTFGSGTRLTVV.

The chain employs TRBV27 and TRBJ2-7, with 10 nucleotides matching TRBD1. CDR1 MNHEY and CDR2 SMNVEV come from the germline V gene (reference sequence). With V trimmed by 2 bases and J by 6 bases, 7 bases remained unmatched. CDR3 size: 15 residues. The CDR3 sequence: CASSLRTGGPGEQYF. The CDR3 nucleotides read TGTGCCAGCAGTTTACGGACAGGGGGGCCAGGCGAGCAGTACTTC.

In its sample, this clone was seen once. The same CDR3 arises from other DNA sequences in this sample as well. The DNA of the CDR3 is TGCAGTGCTAGTAGCCGAGAGACCCAGTACTTC. It codes for CSASSRETQYF. The chain couples TRBV20-1 to TRBJ2-5; D gene ambiguous. V gave up 3 bases and J gave up 4 bases, with 6 bases separating them. The CDR3 is 11 amino acids. Germline assignment: CDR1 DFQATT and CDR2 SNEGSKA (reference sequence).

CDR3 nucleotide sequence: TGTGCCAGTAGTAGGACCGGACTAGCGGGCACAGATACGCAGTATTTT. Amino acid sequence: CASSRTGLAGTDTQYF. The chain links TRBV19 to TRBJ2-3; TRBD2 matches 10 bases. Germline V gives CDR1 LNHDA, CDR2 SQIVND (reference sequence). The CDR3 loop spans 16 amino acids. With V trimmed by 4 bases and J by 1 base, 5 bases remained unmatched.

This chain connects TRBV2 to TRBJ2-7; TRBD2 might be the D (5 bases). CDR3 length: 14 residues. The germline V gene has CDR1 SNHLY and CDR2 FYNNEI. V gave up 6 bases and J gave up 3 bases, with 15 bases separating them. The DNA of the CDR3 is TGTGCCAGCAGCCGGACTGCCCCCGGCTACGAGCAGTACTTC. Amino acid sequence: CASSRTAPGYEQYF.

This clone was counted a single time. This rearrangement joins TRBV3-1 (or the pseudogene TRBV3-2) to TRBJ2-3; 8 nucleotides match TRBD2. Germline V CDR1 and CDR2: LGHDT, YNNKEL (reference sequence). CDR3 length: 17 residues. Trimming took 1 base from V and 2 from J; bases not matched to a gene: 8. The CDR3 coding sequence is TGTGCCAGCAGCCAAGTAGTAACGGGGGGGCTCACAGATACGCAGTATTTT. Residues: CASSQVVTGGLTDTQYF.

V usage is TRBV25-1 and J usage is TRBJ1-2; 8 bases align to TRBD1. Trimming took 5 bases from V and 8 from J; bases not matched to a gene: 10. The germline gives CDR1 MGHDK, CDR2 SYGVNS. The CDR3 contains 14 residues. The CDR3 nucleotides read TGTGCCAGCAGTATTTTGACAGGGGAAGGGGGCTACACCTTC. Encoded protein: CASSILTGEGGYTF.

The chain employs TRBV10-3 and TRBJ1-1, with 9 bases matching TRBD1. The length of the CDR3 is 15 residues. Germline CDR1 and CDR2: ENHRY and SYGVKD. J was trimmed by 1 base and V by 6 bases; bases with no gene match: 6. CDR3 coding DNA: TGTGCCATCAGATCCGGGACAGGGCAGAACACTGAAGCTTTCTTT. Translation gives CAIRSGTGQNTEAFF.

The chain links TRBV27 to TRBJ1-6; D perhaps matches TRBD1 (5 bases). Germline V gene data show CDR1 as MNHEY and CDR2 as SMNVEV (reference sequence). The CDR3 contains 14 residues. Trimming removed 6 bases at V and 4 bases at J, with 10 bases between. The CDR3 loop reads CASSAGLYNSPLHF. DNA of the CDR3: TGTGCCAGCAGCGCGGGGCTATATAATTCACCCCTCCACTTT.

This sequence joins TRBV5-5 and TRBJ1-2, with D hard to call. The germline CDR1 and CDR2 sequences are SGHKS and YYEKEE (reference sequence). Trimming left V 0 bases short and J 3 bases short, with 6 bases between. The length of the CDR3 is 13 residues. The CDR3 reads CASSLASDYGYTF. CDR3 coding DNA: TGTGCCAGCAGCTTGGCCAGTGACTATGGCTACACCTTC. The full variable domain, with the rest looked up from reference TRBV5-5 and TRBJ1-2, is DAGVTQSPTHLIKTRGQQVTLRCSPISGHKSVSWYQQVLGQGPQFIFQYYEKEERGRGNFPDRFSARQFPNYSSELNVNALLLGDSALYLCASSLASDYGYTFGSGTRLTVV.

This chain joins TRBV19 and TRBJ1-5; D perhaps matches TRBD1 (5 bases). This CDR3 spans 15 amino acids. V shed 5 bases and J shed 4 bases, with 15 bases lying between them. The germline V gene has CDR1 LNHDA and CDR2 SQIVND (reference sequence). The CDR3 loop is CASSAHSGANQPQHF. The CDR3 DNA sequence: TGTGCCAGTAGTGCCCACAGTGGGGCTAATCAGCCCCAGCATTTT.

CDR3 coding DNA: TGTGCCAGCTCTCGCAGGATGCGCCGGAATCGAAATGAAAAACTGTTTTTT. Its protein is CASSRRMRRNRNEKLFF. V is TRBV19 and J is TRBJ1-4; the D is unclear. The CDR3 covers 17 residues. V was shortened by 9 bases and J by 5 bases, with 25 bases between the two germline ends. Per germline, CDR1 LNHDA and CDR2 SQIVND (reference sequence).

This chain connects TRBV6-5 to TRBJ1-1; a possible D gene is TRBD1 (5 bases). The CDR3 has 14 amino acids. CDR1 MNHEY and CDR2 SVGAGI come from the germline V gene. V shed 2 bases and J shed 3 bases, with 10 bases lying between them. The CDR3 here is CASSYEPRDTEAFF. CDR3 bases: TGTGCCAGCAGTTACGAGCCCAGGGACACTGAAGCTTTCTTT.

This clone was detected only once. The chain couples TRBV6-6 to TRBJ1-2, with D perhaps TRBD1 (6 bases). V shed 6 bases and J shed 8 bases, with 19 bases lying between them. This CDR3 contains 14 residues. Germline V CDR1 and CDR2: MNHNY, SVGAGI (reference sequence). The chain's CDR3 is CASSSQGLAKGYTF. The CDR3 DNA sequence: TGTGCCAGCAGCTCCCAGGGGCTAGCAAAGGGCTACACCTTC.

This clone was recorded once. The genes are TRBV6-2 or TRBV6-3 and TRBJ2-3; D is uncertain. The CDR3 totals 13 residues. Deletions cut 2 bases from V and 6 bases from J, with 9 bases between. CDR1 MNHEY and CDR2 SVGEGT come from the germline V gene. The DNA for the CDR3 is TGTGCCAGCAGTTACGCGGCCCTCGATACGCAGTATTTT. Its protein is CASSYAALDTQYF.

DNA for the CDR3: TGTGCCAGTAGTTGGGGGACTTCGGGCACCGGGGAGCTGTTTTTT. It is translated as CASSWGTSGTGELFF. The rearrangement links TRBV19 to TRBJ2-2; D may be TRBD2 (6 bases). The V end lost 5 bases, the J end lost 4 bases, and 14 bases lay between the germline ends. CDR1 and CDR2 from the germline V gene are LNHDA and SQIVND (reference sequence). The CDR3 totals 15 residues. The complete variable domain, with remaining parts taken from reference TRBV19 and TRBJ2-2, reads DGGITQSPKYLFRKEGQNVTLSCEQNLNHDAMYWYRQDPGQGLRLIYYSQIVNDFQKGDIAEGYSVSREKKESFPLTVTSAQKNPTAFYLCASSWGTSGTGELFFGEGSRLTVL.

Comment on this clone: The identical CDR3 is also encoded by other nucleotide sequences in the sample. The CDR3 bases are TGTGCCAGCAGCTTAGTGGGACAGAGCAATTCACCCCTCCACTTT. Its translation: CASSLVGQSNSPLHF. The genes are TRBV7-2 and TRBJ1-6, with 7 bases fitting TRBD1. Germline CDR1 SGHTA, CDR2 FQGNSA. The length of the CDR3 is 15 residues. With V trimmed by 1 base and J by 7 bases, 4 bases remained unmatched.

V is TRBV6-4 and J is TRBJ2-1; 10 nucleotides align to TRBD2. Germline loops: CDR1 MRHNA, CDR2 SNTAGT. Trimming cost V 3 bases and J 5 bases; bases outside gene matches: 4. The CDR3 covers 15 residues. In DNA form, the CDR3 reads TGTGCCAGCAGTGAAAGCGGGGGGGCCCACAATGAGCAGTTCTTC. Translated: CASSESGGAHNEQFF.

V is TRBV9 and J is TRBJ1-2, with 7 bases aligning to TRBD1. The CDR3 is 15 residues long. Germline V lookup: CDR1 SGDLS, CDR2 YYNGEE. With V trimmed by 4 bases and J by 2 bases, 8 bases remained unmatched. CDR3 region: CASSRWDSANYGYTF. CDR3 nucleotide sequence: TGTGCCAGCAGCCGTTGGGACAGCGCAAACTATGGCTACACCTTC. Full variable domain (missing parts from reference TRBV9 and TRBJ1-2): DSGVTQTPKHLITATGQRVTLRCSPRSGDLSVYWYQQSLDQGLQFLIQYYNGEERAKGNILERFSAQQFPDLHSELNLSSLELGDSALYFCASSRWDSANYGYTFGSGTRLTVV.

This clone was detected only a few times. This chain joins TRBV12-3 or TRBV12-4 and TRBJ1-3; D unresolved. Between the trimmed V and J ends, which lost 6 bases and 4 bases, there was a span of 7 bases. The CDR3 spans 12 residues. The CDR3 bases are TGTGCCAGCAGCGCTCAGGGAAACACCATATATTTT. Residues: CASSAQGNTIYF.

The CDR3 loop reads CASSLGGVYNEQFF. DNA for the CDR3: TGTGCCAGCAGCTTAGGGGGGGTCTACAATGAGCAGTTCTTC. V usage is TRBV7-2 and J usage is TRBJ2-1, with a tentative D call TRBD2 (6 bases). Trimming removed 1 base from V and 3 bases from J, with 7 bases in between. Looked up from germline, CDR1 is SGHTA and CDR2 is FQGNSA. This CDR3 region has 14 residues.

The rearrangement joins TRBV19 to TRBJ1-1, with D perhaps matching TRBD1 (5 bases). The CDR3 covers 15 residues. V was pared by 3 bases and J by 4 bases, with 15 bases between. Looked up from germline, CDR1 is LNHDA and CDR2 is SQIVND (reference sequence). In DNA form, the CDR3 reads TGTGCCAGTAGTATGGCCCTGGGGGGTTCCACTGAAGCTTTCTTT. Encoded protein: CASSMALGGSTEAFF.

The CDR3 reads CASSLTGEGDYEQYV. CDR3 nucleotide sequence: TGCGCCAGCAGTCTGACAGGGGAGGGTGACTACGAGCAGTACGTC. V usage is TRBV5-1 and J usage is TRBJ2-7; D is perhaps TRBD1 (8 bases). CDR3 length equals 15 residues. Trimming shortened V by 5 bases and J by 3 bases, and 18 bases separated the two germline ends. Germline CDR1 reads SGHRS; CDR2 reads YFSETQ.